Here is one T cell receptor (beta chain) with its context. Its cognate antigen is unknown. The sample belongs to a study of T cell responses to AZD1222 COVID-19 vaccine. Study-level points and caveats: Unmutated regions of variants are reportedly targeted by nearly half of spike-specific TCRs.

Clones were read by immunoSEQ multiplex PCR, and TCRdb kept only the in-frame ones, dropping some. The sample holds about 200,000 clones, 93% seen once. The V and J ends lost 5 bases and 5 bases respectively, with 15 bases between them. The CDR3 spans 14 residues. Germline CDR1 is SEHNR and CDR2 is FQNEAQ (reference sequence). The receptor's source is an adult in good health. The starting material was peripheral blood, obtained on day 0 of MenACWY control vaccination. The rearrangement links TRBV7-9 to TRBJ2-5, with D possibly TRBD2 on 5 matching bases. The CDR3 is CASSPVLRGETQYF. The CDR3 bases are TGTGCCAGCAGCCCAGTCCTGAGAGGGGAGACCCAGTACTTC.